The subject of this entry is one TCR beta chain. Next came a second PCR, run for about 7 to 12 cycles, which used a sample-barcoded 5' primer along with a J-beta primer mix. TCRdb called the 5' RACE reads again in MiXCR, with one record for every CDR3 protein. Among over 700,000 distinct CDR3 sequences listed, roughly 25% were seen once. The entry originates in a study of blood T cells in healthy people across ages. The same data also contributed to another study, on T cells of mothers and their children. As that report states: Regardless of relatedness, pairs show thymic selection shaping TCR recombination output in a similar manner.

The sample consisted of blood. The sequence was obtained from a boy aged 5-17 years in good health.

The CDR3 spells CASSQDSTGLTYNEQFF. As DNA, the CDR3 is TGTGCCAGCAGCCAAGATAGTACGGGCCTAACCTACAATGAGCAGTTCTTC. The chain employs TRBV3-1 and TRBJ2-1; D is undetermined. From germline, CDR1 is LGHDT and CDR2 YNNKEL (reference sequence). The CDR3 is 17 residues long. V lost 0 bases, J lost 2 bases, and 14 bases lay in between.